This TCR beta chain was found in a study of CD8+ T cells in alopecia areata. Extraction and reverse transcription of RNA yielded cDNA as the sequencing template. Produced via immunoSEQ multiplex PCR; TCRdb's table is partial and in-frame only. The sample lists 65,000 to 95,000 clones; 51% were seen once. It was from alopecia areata patients that lesional scalp punch biopsies and peripheral blood were collected. The CDR3 consists of 16 residues. Germline CDR1 is SGHAT and CDR2 is FQNNGV. V dropped 0 bases and J dropped 3; count of bases not matched to a gene: 5. The clonotype comes from a human donor with alopecia areata. This chain links TRBV11-2 with TRBJ2-7; 10 positions match TRBD2. The sample comprised NKG2D-high CD8+ T cells sorted from blood. The CDR3 bases are TGTGCCAGCAGCTTAGAGGCTAGCGGGGGAATCTACGAGCAGTACTTC. This translates into CASSLEASGGIYEQYF.